This T cell receptor (beta chain) is drawn from a study of blood T cell repertoires in COVID-19. On the study more broadly: Acute and convalescent COVID-19 specimens originated in the United States, Italy and Spain.

From germline, CDR1 is MNHEY and CDR2 SMNVEV (reference sequence). V was pared by 8 bases and J by 5 bases, with 21 bases between. The CDR3 contains 15 residues. The data were produced by immunoSEQ multiplex PCR, yet TCRdb's version contains in-frame clones alone and is incomplete. The table lists approximately 65,000 clones, approximately 86% of them singletons. The sequencing input was peripheral blood. The V and J genes are TRBV27 and TRBJ1-1; D possibly corresponds to TRBD1 (5 bases). The TCR comes from a man aged 40-55 years with acute or convalescent COVID-19. CDR3 amino acids: CASSSTDRLGTEAFF. The CDR3 bases are TGTGCCAGCTCTTCCACCGACAGACTCGGGACTGAAGCTTTCTTT.